Listed below are T cell receptor beta chains from one sample, sequenced in a study of shared clonotypes between healthy human individuals. Method: immunoSEQ multiplex PCR; TCRdb's copy keeps in-frame clones and lacks some. The sample holds about 1,800,000 clones, about 95% seen once. The source material was naive CD8+ T cells sorted from blood. These receptors all come from a man between 18 and 29 years old in good health. CDR3s include the opening cysteine and the closing phenylalanine or tryptophan. Each record gives: J gene, V gene, D gene, clone size, CDR3 protein, CDR3 DNA. A D gene is named only where the DNA matches it firmly. Only part of the rows carry a size: once, few, many, or a class if the clone is expanded.

TRBJ1-2,TRBV29-1,.,.,CSVEGADSGYTF,TGCAGCGTTGAGGGGGCGGACTCTGGCTACACCTTC
TRBJ2-1,TRBV27,TRBD2,.,CASSPLAGGYNEQFF,TGTGCCAGCAGTCCACTAGCGGGGGGGTACAATGAGCAGTTCTTC
TRBJ1-2,TRBV25-1,.,few,CASSEQSNYGYTF,TGTGCCAGCAGTGAACAGAGTAACTATGGCTACACCTTC
TRBJ1-1,TRBV27,TRBD1,.,CASSFGQGNTEAFF,TGTGCCAGCAGTTTCGGACAGGGGAACACTGAAGCTTTCTTT
TRBJ1-5,TRBV7-9,.,few,CASSVTGSGNQPQHF,TGTGCCAGCAGCGTCACAGGGTCTGGCAATCAGCCCCAGCATTTT
TRBJ2-7,TRBV10-3,.,.,CAISEPPRGLPPYEQYF,TGTGCCATCAGTGAGCCGCCTCGAGGGCTTCCCCCCTACGAGCAGTACTTC
TRBJ2-7,TRBV4-3,.,.,CASSQEMDYNYEQYF,TGCGCCAGCAGCCAAGAAATGGACTACAATTACGAGCAGTACTTC
TRBJ2-3,TRBV4-1,TRBD2,.,CASSPRGGGGTDTQYF,TGCGCCAGCAGCCCCCGCGGCGGGGGGGGGACAGATACGCAGTATTTT
TRBJ2-7,TRBV5-4,.,.,CASSFDLSSYEQYF,TGTGCCAGCAGCTTCGACTTATCCTCCTACGAGCAGTACTTC
TRBJ2-5,TRBV7-9,TRBD2,.,CASSLQGLGWDQETQYF,TGTGCCAGCAGCTTACAAGGACTAGGCTGGGACCAAGAGACCCAGTACTTC
TRBJ1-2,TRBV28,TRBD1,.,CASSAPIRGGDYGYTF,TGTGCCAGCAGTGCCCCTATCAGGGGGGGGGACTATGGCTACACCTTC
TRBJ2-7,TRBV4-1,.,.,CASSQGEGGLAGHAYEQYF,TGCGCCAGCAGCCAAGGGGAAGGGGGGCTGGCGGGGCATGCCTACGAGCAGTACTTC
TRBJ2-3,TRBV15,.,.,CATSRDPLPDTQYF,TGTGCCACCAGCAGAGATCCCCTGCCAGATACGCAGTATTTT
TRBJ2-3,TRBV20-1,.,once,CSAWVGDTQYF,TGCAGTGCATGGGTCGGAGATACGCAGTATTTT
TRBJ1-2,TRBV19,.,once,CASKIPAGRNGYTF,TGTGCCAGTAAAATCCCGGCGGGGAGGAATGGCTACACCTTC
TRBJ2-1,TRBV30,.,.,CASAPETHEQFF,TGTGCCTCCGCGCCGGAGACGCATGAGCAGTTCTTC
TRBJ2-4,TRBV5-6,TRBD1,once,CASSSGGDENIQYF,TGTGCCAGCAGCTCAGGGGGCGACGAAAACATTCAGTACTTC
TRBJ2-2,TRBV15,TRBD2,.,CATSRDMMREGSGELFF,TGTGCCACCAGCAGAGATATGATGCGGGAGGGAAGCGGGGAGCTGTTTTTT
TRBJ2-7,TRBV5-8,.,.,CASSLVLYHYEQYF,TGTGCCAGCAGCTTGGTGTTATATCACTACGAGCAGTACTTC
TRBJ1-4,TRBV27,.,.,CASSRLPAGANEKLFF,TGTGCCAGCAGCCGCCTCCCCGCGGGGGCTAATGAAAAACTGTTTTTT
TRBJ2-1,TRBV29-1,.,.,CSVGGSNEQFF,TGCAGTGTAGGGGGGAGCAATGAGCAGTTCTTC
TRBJ1-2,TRBV6-5,.,once,CASSEGGADYGYTF,TGTGCCAGTTCTGAGGGGGGCGCCGACTATGGCTACACCTTC
TRBJ1-5,TRBV11-2,.,once,CASSLEIGQPQHF,TGTGCCAGCAGCTTAGAGATAGGGCAGCCCCAGCATTTT
TRBJ1-2,TRBV6-5,.,.,CASSYIEGEYGYTF,TGTGCCAGCAGTTACATTGAAGGGGAATATGGCTACACCTTC
TRBJ2-2,TRBV27,.,.,CASSLMTTSGTGELFF,TGTGCCAGCAGTTTAATGACTACGTCTGGAACCGGGGAGCTGTTTTTT
TRBJ1-1,TRBV11-2,.,.,CASNLAAGPAFF,TGTGCCAGCAATCTCGCAGCAGGGCCGGCTTTCTTT
TRBJ2-7,TRBV27,.,once,CASAPQDSYEQYF,TGTGCCAGCGCCCCCCAGGACTCCTACGAGCAGTACTTC
TRBJ1-5,TRBV4-1,.,.,CASSQSRDQPQHF,TGCGCCAGCAGCCAATCCAGGGATCAGCCCCAGCATTTT
TRBJ2-5,TRBV6-1,.,.,CASSESPGFEETQYF,TGTGCCAGCAGTGAAAGCCCCGGATTCGAAGAGACCCAGTACTTC
TRBJ2-7,TRBV5-4,.,.,CASSLTANEQYF,TGTGCCAGCAGCCTAACAGCGAACGAGCAGTACTTC
TRBJ1-2,TRBV11-2,.,.,CASSPGGQYGYTF,TGTGCCAGCAGCCCAGGTGGGCAGTATGGCTACACCTTC
TRBJ2-5,TRBV15,TRBD2,.,CATSPSGEETQYF,TGTGCCACCAGCCCTAGCGGGGAGGAGACCCAGTACTTC
TRBJ1-1,TRBV25-1,.,.,CASIGPAGFVTNTEAFF,TGTGCCAGCATAGGCCCTGCCGGGTTTGTAACGAACACTGAAGCTTTCTTT
TRBJ2-3,TRBV28,TRBD2,.,CASSGGGSTDTQYF,TGTGCCAGCAGCGGCGGGGGGAGCACAGATACGCAGTATTTT
TRBJ1-3,TRBV6-1,.,.,CASSESGSTGNTIYF,TGTGCCAGCAGTGAATCTGGCAGCACTGGGAACACCATATATTTT
TRBJ1-4,TRBV29-1,TRBD1,.,CSVAGTGVLTDEKLFF,TGCAGCGTTGCCGGGACAGGGGTATTAACCGATGAAAAACTGTTTTTT
TRBJ2-5,TRBV7-9,TRBD2,.,CASSPPLAVNQETQYF,TGTGCCAGCAGCCCGCCACTAGCGGTCAACCAAGAGACCCAGTACTTC
TRBJ1-2,TRBV19,.,.,CASSTTAVENYGYTF,TGTGCCAGTAGTACGACAGCAGTGGAGAACTATGGCTACACCTTC
TRBJ1-1,TRBV9,.,.,CASSVGGAETEAFF,TGTGCCAGCAGCGTAGGGGGGGCTGAAACTGAAGCTTTCTTT
TRBJ2-3,TRBV4-3,TRBD2,.,CASSQEAPAGEGDTQYF,TGCGCCAGCAGCCAAGAGGCTCCAGCGGGAGAGGGCGATACGCAGTATTTT
TRBJ2-7,TRBV5-6,TRBD1,.,CASSAGQGSNSYEQYF,TGTGCCAGCAGCGCCGGACAGGGCAGCAACTCCTACGAGCAGTACTTC
TRBJ2-1,TRBV28,.,.,CASSQEGDWNEQFF,TGTGCCAGCAGTCAGGAGGGGGACTGGAATGAGCAGTTCTTC
TRBJ1-6,TRBV5-1,TRBD1,.,CASSLWTGESYNSPLHF,TGCGCCAGCAGCTTGTGGACAGGGGAATCCTATAATTCACCCCTCCACTTT
TRBJ2-3,TRBV4-1,.,.,CASRQGGGSDTQYF,TGCGCCAGCAGACAAGGGGGGGGGTCAGATACGCAGTATTTT
TRBJ2-1,TRBV27,TRBD2,.,CASSLGREGPYNEQFF,TGTGCCAGCAGTTTAGGGCGGGAGGGCCCCTACAATGAGCAGTTCTTC
TRBJ2-5,TRBV29-1,.,once,CSVDPGDGLETQYF,TGCAGCGTTGACCCCGGAGATGGATTGGAGACCCAGTACTTC
TRBJ2-2,TRBV13,TRBD1,.,CASSLTGVNTGELFF,TGTGCCAGCAGCCTAACAGGGGTGAACACCGGGGAGCTGTTTTTT
TRBJ2-3,TRBV28,.,.,CASSLLGATDTQYF,TGTGCCAGCAGTTTGTTGGGGGCCACAGATACGCAGTATTTT
TRBJ2-2,TRBV6-5,TRBD2,once,CASSHSGGSTGELFF,TGTGCCAGCAGCCACTCGGGGGGAAGCACCGGGGAGCTGTTTTTT
TRBJ2-1,TRBV4-3,.,.,CASSQETSGSPNEQFF,TGCGCCAGCAGCCAAGAAACATCCGGAAGCCCCAATGAGCAGTTCTTC
TRBJ2-7,TRBV19,.,.,CASSFGRYSYEQYF,TGTGCCAGTAGTTTCGGGCGATACTCCTACGAGCAGTACTTC
TRBJ2-7,TRBV4-1,.,.,CASSQVPNYEQYF,TGCGCCAGCAGCCAAGTTCCCAACTACGAGCAGTACTTC
TRBJ2-1,TRBV5-1,.,.,CASSLGRLYNEQFF,TGCGCCAGCAGCTTGGGTCGTCTTTACAATGAGCAGTTCTTC
TRBJ2-3,TRBV11-2,.,.,CASSTSGFDTQYF,TGTGCCAGCAGCACTTCCGGATTTGATACGCAGTATTTT